This T cell receptor beta chain was documented in a study of T cells in tuberculosis. Study-level information: The T cells targeted glucose monomycolate, a mycobacterial lipid, via CD1B. A South African cohort included IGRA-negative adolescents, latently infected IGRA-positive adolescents and adults with active tuberculosis. Whole-study findings and limits: Active tuberculosis TCR-alpha repertoires lay closer to GMM-specific TCRs than IGRA-negative controls, suggesting clonal expansion.

On this clone itself: What it binds is unknown.

This CDR3 has 19 amino acids. From germline, CDR1 is SGHRS and CDR2 YFSETQ. With V trimmed by 0 bases and J by 5 bases, 13 bases remained unmatched. Sequencing used immunoSEQ multiplex PCR; TCRdb keeps in-frame clones, though not all of them. The sample holds roughly 40,000 clones, approximately 95% seen once. Sequencing input: PBMCs. The TCR comes from a donor aged 10-30 years with latent tuberculosis or without tuberculosis infection. The chain carries TRBV5-1 and TRBJ2-3; 12 bases are a match to TRBD2. The chain's CDR3 is CASSLAASGGAKYVDTQYF. The CDR3 DNA sequence: TGCGCCAGCAGCTTGGCCGCTAGCGGGGGGGCCAAGTACGTAGATACGCAGTATTTT.